What follows is one TCR beta chain and its context. No antigen is known for it. With a J-beta primer mix and a sample-barcoded 5' primer, a second PCR ran roughly 7 to 11 cycles. TCRdb analysed the 5' RACE reads with MiXCR anew, one entry per CDR3 protein. Of under 1,000,000 distinct CDR3 sequences in the sample, around 36% were seen once. These data come from a study of blood T cells in healthy people across ages. The total RNA that was extracted per sample amounted to at least 6 micrograms. Study-level findings and limits: The study found TCR beta diversity correlated strongly with naive T cell percentage. Unknown donor CMV status possibly confounded expanded clonotype changes.

The TCR sequence derives from a man between 18 and 35 years old in good health. Sequences were obtained from blood.

The CDR3 nucleotides are TGCGCCAGCAGCTTGGACGGGGAAGCTAACTATGGCTACACCTTC. Encoded protein: CASSLDGEANYGYTF. V and J are TRBV5-1 and TRBJ1-2, with D uncertain. V was shortened by 0 bases and J by 0 bases, with 9 bases between the two germline ends. This CDR3 contains 15 residues. Germline values: CDR1 SGHRS, CDR2 YFSETQ.